This TCR beta chain was identified in a study of PD-1 blockade in classical Hodgkin lymphoma. About the research overall: Patients got intravenous nivolumab 3 mg/kg every 2 weeks.

V dropped 4 bases and J dropped 6; count of bases not matched to a gene: 8. The CDR3 length is 16 residues. Germline CDR1 and CDR2: KGHSH and LQKENI. Method: immunoSEQ multiplex PCR; TCRdb's copy keeps in-frame clones and lacks some. The data contain more than 140,000 clones, just under 80% of them singletons. The study's findings and limits: CD4+ but not CD8+ TCR diversity rose significantly by C4D1. Repertoire differences have undefined causes, possibly disease activity or prior therapy.

Remarks on this clone: The antigen is undetermined.

There was relapse after autologous stem cell transplantation in every patient, and there was variation in brentuximab vedotin exposure. The receptor's source is a human donor with classical Hodgkin lymphoma. Sequences were derived from peripheral blood mononuclear cells (PBMCs), sampled before the second cycle of nivolumab. V usage is TRBV18 and J usage is TRBJ2-2; TRBD1 matches 10 bases. The CDR3 loop is CASSQPGQGFAGELFF. The CDR3 coding sequence is TGTGCCAGCTCACAGCCGGGACAGGGGTTCGCCGGGGAGCTGTTTTTT.